This TCR beta chain was documented in a study of T-cell reconstitution after alpha-beta-depleted transplantation in children. Overall study results and limits: Expanded graft clones, several hundred of them, were reportedly the source of alpha-beta T cells about two months after transplant. After transplant, high TCRbeta diversity at day 60 in some patients arose from surviving recipient T cells and thymic progenitors. At the one-year point after transplant, T-cell counts and TCRbeta diversity were found to come mostly from T cells that had been newly produced.

As it was prepared, the TCRbeta library received unique molecular identifiers. Each CDR3 protein is one row after TCRdb ran MiXCR on the PCR reads. The data hold about 200,000 distinct CDR3 sequences, with roughly 6.5% observed a single time. The J segment lost 0 bases and the V segment lost 8 bases, leaving 9 bases of the junction unmatched. In germline, CDR1 is SGHTA, CDR2 FQGNSA. The CDR3 loop spans 15 amino acids. This clonotype was picked up many times. What it recognizes is unknown. The rearrangement joins TRBV7-2 to TRBJ2-7; 8 nucleotides match TRBD2. The material sequenced was PBMCs, taken before TCRalphabeta/CD19-depleted stem cell transplant. The clonotype comes from a girl under three years old with combined immunodeficiency, due to receive a stem cell transplant. As DNA, the CDR3 is TGTGCCAGCGCCCAAAGCGGGAGCTTCTCCTACGAGCAGTACTTC. This encodes CASAQSGSFSYEQYF.